This TCR delta chain is drawn from a study of gamma-delta T cells after stem cell transplantation. Points on this clone: Since a far larger clone is one base different, this is likely a read error. Other DNA sequences from this sample encode an identical CDR3 as well.

TCRdb re-processed the RT-PCR reads via CATT. The repertoire has approximately 3,000 delta-chain clones, just over 2.5% of them found once; the top ten carry 25% to 40%. Germline V gene data show CDR1 as GEAIGNYY and CDR2 as EKD. The CDR3 covers 22 residues. The sequencing input was gamma-delta T cells. J is TRDJ1 and V is TRDV2; the D call may be TRDD2 or TRDD3 (5 bases each). This sequence originates from a human donor. It is not recorded whose cells these are; they may come from a transplant donor. CDR3: CACDPLPNLLGRTLGNTDKLIF. DNA for the CDR3: TGTGCCTGTGACCCGCTTCCAAATCTGCTGGGTCGAACCCTTGGGAACACCGATAAACTAATCTTT.